Reported below is one T cell receptor beta chain. Its specificity is unknown. Looked up from germline, CDR1 is SEHNR and CDR2 is FQNEAQ (reference sequence). V lost 7 bases to trimming and J lost 1 base, with 13 bases between them. The CDR3 runs 14 residues. 60 Vbeta and 13 Jbeta primers were used in PCR. Generated by immunoSEQ multiplex PCR, the TCRdb table keeps only in-frame clones and is missing some. The table lists some 57,000 clones, 70% to 75% of them singletons. These data belong to a study of cytomegalovirus exposure and HLA in healthy donors. Study findings and constraints: Later on, an analysis found that several of the most significant clusters appeared to be linked to common viral pathogens, which included parvovirus B19. Later work found that TCR association rates differed between HLA loci; DRB1 had the most and HLA-C the fewest.

The chain recombines TRBV7-9 with TRBJ1-1; D gene unclear. This clonotype was sampled from a woman aged 30 to 39 in good health and CMV-seronegative. The source material was PBMCs. As DNA, the CDR3 is TGTGCCAGCACCCTAGGAGGTTCGAACACTGAAGCTTTCTTT. Protein: CASTLGGSNTEAFF. The full variable domain, its missing parts supplied by reference TRBV7-9 and TRBJ1-1, is DTGVSQNPRHKITKRGQNVTFRCDPISEHNRLYWYRQTLGQGPEFLTYFQNEAQLEKSRLLSDRFSAERPKGSFSTLEIQRTEQGDSAMYLCASTLGGSNTEAFFGQGTRLTVV.